The T cell receptor (beta chain) described here comes from a study of T cell responses to AZD1222 COVID-19 vaccine. Across the whole study: Timing groups of about 4 and about 12 weeks for second doses were pooled.

Germline V gene lookup returns CDR1 SGHTA and CDR2 FQGNSA. Deletions cut 2 bases from V and 6 bases from J, with 10 bases between. CDR3 length: 13 amino acids. TCRdb's copy holds only in-frame clones and misses some; the assay was immunoSEQ multiplex PCR. The sample shows 25,000 to 30,000 clones, around 80% of them seen only once. This rearrangement joins TRBV7-2 to TRBJ1-1; D is perhaps TRBD1 (5 bases). The sequences come from peripheral blood, collected on day 0 of AZD1222 vaccination. This clonotype was obtained from an adult in good health. Here the CDR3 reads CASSLPGTAEAFF. As DNA, the CDR3 is TGTGCCAGCAGCTTACCCGGGACCGCTGAAGCTTTCTTT.